This TCR beta chain was sequenced in a study of blood T cell repertoires in COVID-19. Study overall: T cells, B-cell-depleted T cells, or PBMCs supplied cDNA or gDNA.

Germline V lookup: CDR1 SGHDN, CDR2 FVKESK. This CDR3 contains 16 residues. The V end lost 2 bases, the J end lost 5 bases, and 18 bases lay between the germline ends. In its sample, this clone was seen once. TCRdb keeps only in-frame clones here, not all; method: immunoSEQ multiplex PCR. The profile shows approximately 85,000 clones, 86% of them singletons. This sequence originates from a man between 50 and 59 years old with active or convalescent COVID-19. J is TRBJ1-2 and V is TRBV14; a weak D match, TRBD1 (5 bases). The sequencing sample was made of peripheral blood. CDR3 nucleotides: TGTGCCAGCAGCCAACAAGGCCAGGGCGGAGGGTATGGCTACACCTTC. Amino acid sequence: CASSQQGQGGGYGYTF.